The clone carrying this TCR beta chain is a singleton in its sample. This entry comes from a study of cytomegalovirus exposure and HLA in healthy donors. PCR involved 60 Vbeta and 13 Jbeta primers. Assay: immunoSEQ multiplex PCR; the TCRdb copy retains only in-frame clones and omits some. The sample lists around 150,000 clones, approximately 79% occurring once. CDR1 and CDR2 (germline): MNHEY, SVGAGI. This CDR3 comprises 15 residues. With 2 bases clipped from V and 2 bases from J, the junction kept 4 bases outside the gene matches. Sequenced material: PBMCs. This chain joins TRBV6-5 and TRBJ2-5, with 8 bases lining up with TRBD2. This receptor was taken from a man aged 40-50 years in good health and CMV-seropositive. The CDR3 bases are TGTGCCAGCAGTTACGGAGCGGGAGTACAAGAGACCCAGTACTTC. Its translation: CASSYGAGVQETQYF.